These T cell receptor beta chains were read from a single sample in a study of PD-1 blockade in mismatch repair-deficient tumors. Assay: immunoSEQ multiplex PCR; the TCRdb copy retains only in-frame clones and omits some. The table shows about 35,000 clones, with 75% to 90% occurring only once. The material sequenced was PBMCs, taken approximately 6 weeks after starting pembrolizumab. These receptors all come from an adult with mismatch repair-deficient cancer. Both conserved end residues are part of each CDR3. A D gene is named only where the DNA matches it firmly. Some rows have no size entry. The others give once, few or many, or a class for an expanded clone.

TGTGCCAGCAGCCAACGGTATAGGGGCGGGGGCACTGAAGCTTTCTTT CASSQRYRGGGTEAFF TRBJ1-1 . TRBV16 .
TGTGCTAGTGGTGGGGAAGGGGGATACACTGAAGCTTTCTTT CASGGEGGYTEAFF TRBJ1-1 once TRBV12-5 .
TGTGCCAGCAGTGGGGGACTAGCGGGTGCCTCTGGGGCCAACGTCCTGACTTTC CASSGGLAGASGANVLTF TRBJ2-6 . TRBV6-1 TRBD2
TGTGCCAGCAGTTTAGCCCAGGTTCATGGCTACACCTTC CASSLAQVHGYTF TRBJ1-2 . TRBV28 .
TGTGCCAGCAGTGAAGCATTGAAAGGCGGGAGTGTCGAGCAGTACTTC CASSEALKGGSVEQYF TRBJ2-7 once TRBV6-1 TRBD2
TGTGCCTGGCGGCGGTCCGATACGAACACTGAAGCTTTCTTT CAWRRSDTNTEAFF TRBJ1-1 . TRBV30 .
TGTGCCAGCAGCGTACCCATGCGGGAGCTAGGAAATGAGCAGTTCTTC CASSVPMRELGNEQFF TRBJ2-1 . TRBV9 TRBD2
TGTGCCTGGTCTACTTATCCGGGACTAGCGGGCCGTAAGGCCACCGGGGAGCTGTTTTTT CAWSTYPGLAGRKATGELFF TRBJ2-2 . TRBV30 TRBD2
TGTGCCAGCATGGGGGGGGCAGGCAGCGAGCAGTACTTC CASMGGAGSEQYF TRBJ2-7 few TRBV2 .
TGTGCCAGCATTACCTTGGGGACAGGGTTATACGAGCAGTACTTC CASITLGTGLYEQYF TRBJ2-7 . TRBV6-1 TRBD1
TGTGCCAGCAGTGACCCCCTAAGAGATTATCAGCCCCAGCATTTT CASSDPLRDYQPQHF TRBJ1-5 . TRBV6-1 .
TGTGCCAGCAGCTGGGGGGGACTACCCACCGGGGAGCTGTTTTTT CASSWGGLPTGELFF TRBJ2-2 . TRBV5-4 TRBD2
TGTGCCAGCAGCTCAGGACAGGGTGACTATGGCTACACCTTC CASSSGQGDYGYTF TRBJ1-2 few TRBV7-9 TRBD1
TGCGCCAGCAGCCATAGCGCGTTAGCGTCCAATGAGCAGTTCTTC CASSHSALASNEQFF TRBJ2-1 . TRBV4-1 .
TGTGCCAGCAGCTTTTGGGGGGGTGGCTACACCTTC CASSFWGGGYTF TRBJ1-2 . TRBV5-8 .
TGTGCCAGCCACGCCCAGGGAGGAGCTGAAGCTTTCTTT CASHAQGGAEAFF TRBJ1-1 once TRBV7-9 .
TGTGCCAGCAGCTTACTCGGCGGGGGGGGGTTCTATGAGCAGTTCTTC CASSLLGGGGFYEQFF TRBJ2-1 . TRBV27 TRBD2
TGTGCCAGCAGTTTGTCCACTTTTTTGAACCGCACAGATACGCAGTATTTT CASSLSTFLNRTDTQYF TRBJ2-3 . TRBV28 .